These 12 T cell receptor beta chains were all obtained from the same sample, sequenced in a study of T-cell reconstitution after alpha-beta-depleted transplantation in children. This sample's TCRbeta library carried unique molecular identifier barcodes. One entry per CDR3 protein, called by TCRdb with MiXCR from the PCR reads. The sample shows some 830,000 distinct CDR3 sequences, around 15% of them seen only once. The source material was PBMCs, mostly from graft donor cells, sampled 360 days after TCRalphabeta/CD19-depleted stem cell transplant. The receptors were sampled from a male patient between 5 and 17 years old who had a stem cell transplant for acute lymphoblastic leukemia, so the T cells may come from the graft donor.

This clonotype was seen a few times. V and J are TRBV20-1 and TRBJ2-1; D is unresolved. Germline V lookup: CDR1 DFQATT, CDR2 SNEGSKA (reference sequence). The V and J ends lost 5 bases and 5 bases respectively, with 16 bases between them. The CDR3 contains 14 residues. The CDR3 region is CSARATNTHNEQFF. CDR3 DNA: TGCAGTGCTCGGGCCACTAACACCCACAATGAGCAGTTCTTC.

This clonotype has only a few counts. The rearrangement links TRBV19 to TRBJ1-4, with TRBD1 matching 9 bases. Germline V gene lookup returns CDR1 LNHDA and CDR2 SQIVND (reference sequence). After removal of 6 bases from V and 5 bases from J, the junction contained 4 bases not matched to a gene. This CDR3 has 14 residues. The CDR3 region is CASRPGQGNEKLFF. CDR3 coding DNA: TGTGCCAGTAGGCCGGGACAGGGAAATGAAAAACTGTTTTTT.

The V gene is TRBV12-3 or TRBV12-4, the J gene TRBJ1-5; D remains ambiguous. The CDR3 runs 10 residues. Trimming cost V 11 bases and J 11 bases, with 13 bases left between them. Here the CDR3 reads CACGGRTQHF. CDR3 sequence (DNA): TGTGCCTGCGGAGGCAGGACCCAGCATTTT.

The chain links TRBV29-1 to TRBJ2-7; 9 nucleotides agree with TRBD1. The length of the CDR3 is 14 residues. Losses at the gene ends were 6 bases for V and 0 bases for J; bases not matched to a gene: 6. Germline V gene data show CDR1 as SQVTM and CDR2 as ANQGSEA. CDR3 residues: CSVMTGGSSYEQYF. The CDR3 DNA reads TGCAGCGTCATGACAGGGGGGAGCTCCTACGAGCAGTACTTC.

This clonotype was observed at least ten times. The V gene is TRBV5-1, the J gene TRBJ2-3; D remains unclear. The V gene lost 0 bases and the J gene lost 4 bases, with 6 bases spanning the gap. From germline, CDR1 is SGHRS and CDR2 YFSETQ. The CDR3 contains 13 residues. The CDR3 nucleotides are TGCGCCAGCAGCTTGGAGGCGTCAGATACGCAGTATTTT. Amino acid sequence: CASSLEASDTQYF.

The chain combines TRBV11-1 with TRBJ2-7; TRBD2 matches 8 bases. The CDR3 runs 15 residues. CDR1 SGHAT and CDR2 FQDESV come from the germline V gene (reference sequence). V gave up 1 base and J gave up 6 bases; unmatched junction bases: 8. This CDR3 is CASSLGGGNEVEQYF. DNA of the CDR3: TGTGCCAGCAGCTTAGGCGGGGGGAACGAGGTCGAGCAGTACTTC.

This clonotype was seen more than once but under ten times. The rearrangement uses TRBV6-2 or TRBV6-3 and TRBJ2-2, with 12 bases fitting TRBD2. V was pared by 5 bases and J by 1 base, with 5 bases of the junction left unmatched. The CDR3 is 17 residues long. Germline V lookup: CDR1 MNHEY, CDR2 SVGEGT. Here the CDR3 DNA reads TGTGCCAGCAGTAAGACTAGCGGGAGATGGAACACCGGGGAGCTGTTTTTT. Its protein product is CASSKTSGRWNTGELFF.

This clonotype occurred a few times. The chain has TRBV5-1 and TRBJ2-7; 9 nucleotides align to TRBD2. Trimming at V came to 7 bases and at J to 5 bases, leaving 10 bases not matched to a gene. CDR3 length equals 14 residues. CDR1 is SGHRS, CDR2 YFSETQ, per germline. The chain's CDR3 is CASGLAGIGNEQYF. The CDR3 nucleotides read TGCGCCAGCGGCCTAGCGGGAATCGGAAACGAGCAGTACTTC.

Only one count was recorded for this clonotype. This chain uses TRBV12-3 or TRBV12-4 with TRBJ2-1; D not resolved. This CDR3 has 12 amino acids. The germline V and J ends were trimmed by 7 bases and 5 bases, with 9 bases remaining between them. CDR3: CASTARHNEQFF. CDR3 nucleotides: TGTGCCAGCACAGCCAGACACAATGAGCAGTTCTTC.

This clonotype was seen repeatedly, ten times or more. The CDR3 loop reads CSVPEWDSVGGYTF. CDR3 DNA sequence: TGCAGCGTCCCCGAATGGGACAGCGTGGGGGGCTACACCTTC. The chain uses TRBV29-1 and TRBJ1-2; 7 nucleotides match TRBD1. This CDR3 has 14 amino acids. In germline, CDR1 is SQVTM, CDR2 ANQGSEA. Trimming cost V 6 bases and J 8 bases; bases outside gene matches: 15.

The V gene is TRBV6-1, the J gene TRBJ1-1; no clear D gene. CDR3 length: 12 residues. Germline V lookup: CDR1 MNHNS, CDR2 SASEGT. V lost 6 bases, J lost 2 bases, and 7 bases lay in between. The CDR3 DNA reads as TGTGCCAGCAGACCTCGAAACACTGAAGCTTTCTTT. It yields the protein CASRPRNTEAFF.

This clonotype turned up a few times. The V and J genes are TRBV11-2 and TRBJ2-2, with a tentative D call TRBD1 (6 bases). The CDR3 runs 14 residues. The V gene's germline CDR1 is SGHAT and CDR2 FQNNGV. Trimming pared 4 bases from V and 5 bases from J, leaving 11 bases between. The CDR3: CASSSSQGTGELFF. The CDR3 DNA is TGTGCCAGCAGCTCATCACAGGGAACCGGGGAGCTGTTTTTT.